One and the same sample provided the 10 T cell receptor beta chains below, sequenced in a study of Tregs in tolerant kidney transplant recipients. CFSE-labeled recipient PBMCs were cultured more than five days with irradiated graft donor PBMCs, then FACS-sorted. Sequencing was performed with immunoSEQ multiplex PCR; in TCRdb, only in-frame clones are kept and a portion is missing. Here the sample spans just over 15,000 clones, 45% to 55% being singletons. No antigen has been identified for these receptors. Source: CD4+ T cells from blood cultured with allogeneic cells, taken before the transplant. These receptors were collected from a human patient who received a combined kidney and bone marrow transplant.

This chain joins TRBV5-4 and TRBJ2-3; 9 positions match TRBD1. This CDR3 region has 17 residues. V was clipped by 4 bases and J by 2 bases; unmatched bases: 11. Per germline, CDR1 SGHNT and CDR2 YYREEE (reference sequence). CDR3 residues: CASSPGSGTGYTDTQYF. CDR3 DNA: TGTGCCAGCAGCCCGGGCTCCGGGACAGGGTACACAGATACGCAGTATTTT.

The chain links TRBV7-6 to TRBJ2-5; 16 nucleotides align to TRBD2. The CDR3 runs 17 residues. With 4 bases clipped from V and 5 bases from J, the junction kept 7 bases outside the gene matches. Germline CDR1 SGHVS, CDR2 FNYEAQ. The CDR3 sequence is CASSSGGLAGGVETQYF. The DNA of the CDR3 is TGTGCCAGCAGCTCTGGGGGACTAGCGGGAGGGGTTGAGACCCAGTACTTC.

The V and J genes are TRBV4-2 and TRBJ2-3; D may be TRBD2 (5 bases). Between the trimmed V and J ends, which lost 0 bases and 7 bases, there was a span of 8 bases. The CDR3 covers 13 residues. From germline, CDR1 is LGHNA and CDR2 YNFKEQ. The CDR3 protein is CASSQEWENTQYF. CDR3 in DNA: TGTGCCAGCAGCCAAGAATGGGAGAATACGCAGTATTTT.

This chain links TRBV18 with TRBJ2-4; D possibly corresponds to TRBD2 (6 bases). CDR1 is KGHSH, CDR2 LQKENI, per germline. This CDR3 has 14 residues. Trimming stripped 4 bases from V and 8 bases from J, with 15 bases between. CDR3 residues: CASSLARRGDIQYF. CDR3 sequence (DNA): TGTGCCAGCTCACTTGCCAGGAGGGGTGACATTCAGTACTTC.

The DNA of the CDR3 is TGTGCCAGTAGTGATAACGGGGGGGGATACAATGAGCAGTTCTTC. This encodes CASSDNGGGYNEQFF. V and J are TRBV19 and TRBJ2-1; 8 bases agree with TRBD2. The ends lost 5 bases at V and 4 bases at J; junction bases unmatched: 7. From germline, CDR1 is LNHDA and CDR2 SQIVND (reference sequence). The CDR3 consists of 15 residues. Full variable domain (missing parts from reference TRBV19 and TRBJ2-1): DGGITQSPKYLFRKEGQNVTLSCEQNLNHDAMYWYRQDPGQGLRLIYYSQIVNDFQKGDIAEGYSVSREKKESFPLTVTSAQKNPTAFYLCASSDNGGGYNEQFFGPGTRLTVL.

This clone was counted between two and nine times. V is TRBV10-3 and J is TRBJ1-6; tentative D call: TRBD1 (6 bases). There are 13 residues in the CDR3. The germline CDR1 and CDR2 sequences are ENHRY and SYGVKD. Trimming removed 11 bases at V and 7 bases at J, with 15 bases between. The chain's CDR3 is CASRAGVNSPLHF. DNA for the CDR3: TGTGCCTCGAGGGCAGGGGTCAATTCACCCCTCCACTTT.

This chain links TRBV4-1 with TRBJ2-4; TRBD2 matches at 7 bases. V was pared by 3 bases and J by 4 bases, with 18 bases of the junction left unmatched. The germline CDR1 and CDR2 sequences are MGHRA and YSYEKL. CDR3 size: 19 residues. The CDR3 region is CASSQDGTTLSVEKNIQYF. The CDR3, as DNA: TGCGCCAGCAGCCAGGACGGGACTACCCTCTCGGTTGAGAAAAACATTCAGTACTTC.

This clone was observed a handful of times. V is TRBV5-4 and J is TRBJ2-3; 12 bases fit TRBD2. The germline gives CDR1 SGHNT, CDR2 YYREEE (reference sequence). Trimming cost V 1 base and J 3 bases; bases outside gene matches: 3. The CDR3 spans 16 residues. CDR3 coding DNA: TGTGCCAGCAGCTTGAGGACTAGCGGGACTACAGATACGCAGTATTTT. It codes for CASSLRTSGTTDTQYF.

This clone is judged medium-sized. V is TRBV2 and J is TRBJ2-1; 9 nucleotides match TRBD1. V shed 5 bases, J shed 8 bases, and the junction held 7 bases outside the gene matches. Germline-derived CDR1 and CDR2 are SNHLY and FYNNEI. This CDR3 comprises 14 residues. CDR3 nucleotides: TGTGCCAGCAGTCTTCGGACAGGGGCTGATGAGCAGTTCTTC. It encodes CASSLRTGADEQFF. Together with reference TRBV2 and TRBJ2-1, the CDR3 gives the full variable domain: EPEVTQTPSHQVTQMGQEVILRCVPISNHLYFYWYRQILGQKVEFLVSFYNNEISEKSEIFDDQFSVERPDGSNFTLKIRSTKLEDSAMYFCASSLRTGADEQFFGPGTRLTVL.

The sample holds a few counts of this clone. Written as DNA, the CDR3 is TGCGCCAGCAGCCAAGGGGCGACTAGTATCTCCACAGATACGCAGTATTTT. Protein: CASSQGATSISTDTQYF. This chain joins TRBV4-1 and TRBJ2-3; a possible D gene is TRBD2 (6 bases). CDR1 and CDR2 from the germline V gene are MGHRA and YSYEKL. V lost 1 base, J lost 2 bases, and 16 bases lay in between. CDR3 length: 17 amino acids.